This T cell receptor (beta chain) was identified in a study of cytotoxic CD8 clonotypes in ibrutinib-treated CLL. Study-wide context: After a median of approximately 68 months, some 14 patients stayed remitted and around 12 progressed; responses had been partial in around 24 and complete in 2. Study results and caveats: Baseline levels of clonality went above those of age-matched healthy donors and moved with circulating CD8+ T-cell counts.

Clones were sequenced by immunoSEQ multiplex PCR, and TCRdb holds only the in-frame ones, with some missing. This table has some 80,000 clones, more than 75% appearing once. TCR beta libraries used 1.5 to 2 micrograms of DNA from cryopreserved PBMCs. Trimming left V 6 bases short and J 0 bases short, with 8 bases between. This CDR3 region has 13 residues. The germline gives CDR1 MNHNS, CDR2 SASEGT. A few counts support this clone. Its antigen is undetermined. The rearrangement joins TRBV6-1 to TRBJ1-1; no definite D call. The clonotype was recovered from a human donor with chronic lymphocytic leukemia. Sample: PBMCs, taken after 12 months of ibrutinib treatment. The CDR3 sequence is CASRGWVNTEAFF. The DNA of the CDR3 is TGTGCCAGCAGGGGGTGGGTGAACACTGAAGCTTTCTTT.